This T cell receptor beta chain is drawn from a study of PD-1 and CTLA-4 blockade in melanoma. Here immunoSEQ multiplex PCR was the method, and the copy in TCRdb shows in-frame clones only, minus some. The sample carries around 21,000 clones, more than 70% recorded once. The CDR3 contains 14 residues. Germline V gene lookup returns CDR1 LNHDA and CDR2 SQIVND (reference sequence). V lost 9 bases to trimming and J lost 0 bases, with 14 bases between them. Here the sequenced sample was CD8+ T cells from peripheral blood, taken before anti-PD-1 treatment. The chain links TRBV19 to TRBJ1-1; D remains unclear. This sequence was found in a human donor with melanoma. CDR3 residues: CASSLGYMNTEAFF. The CDR3, as DNA: TGTGCCAGCTCACTAGGGTATATGAACACTGAAGCTTTCTTT.